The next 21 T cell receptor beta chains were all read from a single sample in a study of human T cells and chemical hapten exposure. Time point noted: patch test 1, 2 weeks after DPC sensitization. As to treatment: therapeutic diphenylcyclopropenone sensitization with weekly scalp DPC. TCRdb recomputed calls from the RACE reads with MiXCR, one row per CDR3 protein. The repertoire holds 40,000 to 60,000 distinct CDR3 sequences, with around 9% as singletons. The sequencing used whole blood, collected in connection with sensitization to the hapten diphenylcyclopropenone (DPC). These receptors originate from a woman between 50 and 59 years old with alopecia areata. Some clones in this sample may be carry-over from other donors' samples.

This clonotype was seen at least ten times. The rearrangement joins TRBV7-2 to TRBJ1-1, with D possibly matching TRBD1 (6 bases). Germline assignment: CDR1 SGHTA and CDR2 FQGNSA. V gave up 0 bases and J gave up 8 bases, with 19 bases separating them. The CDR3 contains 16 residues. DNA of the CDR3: TGTGCCAGCAGCTTAGCGCAGGGGACTAGACTACGGGAAGCTTTCTTT. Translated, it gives CASSLAQGTRLREAFF. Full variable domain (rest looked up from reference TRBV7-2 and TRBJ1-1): GAGVSQSPSNKVTEKGKDVELRCDPISGHTALYWYRQSLGQGLEFLIYFQGNSAPDKSGLPSDRFSAERTGGSVSTLTIQRTQQEDSAVYLCASSLAQGTRLREAFFGQGTRLTVV.

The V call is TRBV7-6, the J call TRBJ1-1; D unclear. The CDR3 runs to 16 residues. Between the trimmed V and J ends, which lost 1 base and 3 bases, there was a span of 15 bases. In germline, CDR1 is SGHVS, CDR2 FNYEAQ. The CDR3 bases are TGTGCCAGCAGCTTAGTGTCCCAGAGGGAAGACACTGAAGCTTTCTTT. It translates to CASSLVSQREDTEAFF.

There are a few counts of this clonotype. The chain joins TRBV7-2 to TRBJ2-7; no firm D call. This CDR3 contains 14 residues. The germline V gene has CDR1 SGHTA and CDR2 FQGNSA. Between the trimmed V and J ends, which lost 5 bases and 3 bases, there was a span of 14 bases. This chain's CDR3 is CASSLTQSVYEQYF. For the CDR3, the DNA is TGTGCCAGCAGCCTTACCCAGTCCGTCTACGAGCAGTACTTC. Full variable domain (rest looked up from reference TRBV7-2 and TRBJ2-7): GAGVSQSPSNKVTEKGKDVELRCDPISGHTALYWYRQSLGQGLEFLIYFQGNSAPDKSGLPSDRFSAERTGGSVSTLTIQRTQQEDSAVYLCASSLTQSVYEQYFGPGTRLTVT.

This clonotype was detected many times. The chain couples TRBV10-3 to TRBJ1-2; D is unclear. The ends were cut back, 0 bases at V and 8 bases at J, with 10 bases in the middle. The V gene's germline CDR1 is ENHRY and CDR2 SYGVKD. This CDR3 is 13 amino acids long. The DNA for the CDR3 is TGTGCCATCAGTGAGTCTGAAGGGCGAGGCTACACCTTC. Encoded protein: CAISESEGRGYTF.

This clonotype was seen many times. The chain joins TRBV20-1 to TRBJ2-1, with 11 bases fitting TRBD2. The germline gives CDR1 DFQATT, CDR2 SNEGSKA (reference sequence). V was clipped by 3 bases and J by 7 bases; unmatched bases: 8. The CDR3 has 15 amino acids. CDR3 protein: CSASKASGRTNEQFF. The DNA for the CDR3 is TGCAGTGCTAGTAAGGCTAGCGGGAGGACTAATGAGCAGTTCTTC.

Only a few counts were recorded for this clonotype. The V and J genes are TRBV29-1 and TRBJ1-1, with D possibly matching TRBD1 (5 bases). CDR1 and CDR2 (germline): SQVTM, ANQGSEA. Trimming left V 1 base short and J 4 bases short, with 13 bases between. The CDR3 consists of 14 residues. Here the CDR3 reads CSVEVSGLGTEAFF. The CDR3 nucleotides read TGCAGCGTTGAAGTTTCAGGGTTGGGCACTGAAGCTTTCTTT. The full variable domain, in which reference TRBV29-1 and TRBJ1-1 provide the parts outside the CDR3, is SAVISQKPSRDICQRGTSLTIQCQVDSQVTMMFWYRQQPGQSLTLIATANQGSEATYESGFVIDKFPISRPNLTFSTLTVSNMSPEDSSIYLCSVEVSGLGTEAFFGQGTRLTVV.

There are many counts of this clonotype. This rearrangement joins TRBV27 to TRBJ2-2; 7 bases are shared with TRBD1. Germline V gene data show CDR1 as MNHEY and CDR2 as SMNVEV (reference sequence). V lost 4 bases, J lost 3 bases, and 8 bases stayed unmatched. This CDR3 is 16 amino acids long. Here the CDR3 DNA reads TGTGCCAGCAGTTGGTCCGGGACAGACTACACCGGGGAGCTGTTTTTT. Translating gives CASSWSGTDYTGELFF.

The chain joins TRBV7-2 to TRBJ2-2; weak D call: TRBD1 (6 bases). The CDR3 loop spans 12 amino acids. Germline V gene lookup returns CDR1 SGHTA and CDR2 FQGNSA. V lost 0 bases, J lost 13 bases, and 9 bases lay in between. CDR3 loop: CASSLAQGRLFF. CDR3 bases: TGTGCCAGCAGCTTAGCACAGGGACGGCTGTTTTTT.

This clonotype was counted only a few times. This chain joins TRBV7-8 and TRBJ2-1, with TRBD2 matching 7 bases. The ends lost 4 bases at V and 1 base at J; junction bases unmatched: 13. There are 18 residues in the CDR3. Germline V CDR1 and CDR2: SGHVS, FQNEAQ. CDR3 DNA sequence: TGTGCCAGCAGCTCGAATAGCCGGGGAGGGAGTTCCTACAATGAGCAGTTCTTC. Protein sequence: CASSSNSRGGSSYNEQFF. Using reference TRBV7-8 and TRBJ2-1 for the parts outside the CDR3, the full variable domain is GAGVSQSPRYKVAKRGQDVALRCDPISGHVSLFWYQQALGQGPEFLTYFQNEAQLDKSGLPSDRFFAERPEGSVSTLKIQRTQQEDSAVYLCASSSNSRGGSSYNEQFFGPGTRLTVL.

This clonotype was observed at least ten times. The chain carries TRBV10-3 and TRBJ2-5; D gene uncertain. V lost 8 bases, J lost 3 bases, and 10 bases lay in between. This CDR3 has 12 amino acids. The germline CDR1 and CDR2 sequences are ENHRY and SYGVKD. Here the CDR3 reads CAISDREETQYF. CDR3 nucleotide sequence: TGTGCCATCTCGGACCGGGAAGAGACCCAGTACTTC.

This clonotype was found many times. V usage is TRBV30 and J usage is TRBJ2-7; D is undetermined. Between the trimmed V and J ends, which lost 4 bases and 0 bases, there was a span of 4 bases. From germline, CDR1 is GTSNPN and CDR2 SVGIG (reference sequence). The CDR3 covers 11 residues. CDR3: CAWTSSYEQYF. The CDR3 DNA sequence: TGTGCCTGGACTAGCTCCTACGAGCAGTACTTC.

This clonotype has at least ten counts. CDR3 sequence (DNA): TGTGCCAGCAGTACAACAGGGTATGGCTACACCTTC. It specifies CASSTTGYGYTF. This chain uses TRBV12-3 or TRBV12-4 with TRBJ1-2, with D possibly being TRBD1 (6 bases). V gave up 5 bases and J gave up 5 bases, with 9 bases separating them. The CDR3 is made up of 12 amino acids.

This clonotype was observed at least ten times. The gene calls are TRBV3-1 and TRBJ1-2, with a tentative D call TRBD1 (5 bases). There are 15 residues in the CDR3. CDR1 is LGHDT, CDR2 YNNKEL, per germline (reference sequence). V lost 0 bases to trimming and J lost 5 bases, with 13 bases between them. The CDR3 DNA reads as TGTGCCAGCAGCCAAGATCTTTCTGAGGGGTATGGCTACACCTTC. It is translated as CASSQDLSEGYGYTF. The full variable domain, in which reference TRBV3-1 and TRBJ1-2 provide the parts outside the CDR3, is DTAVSQTPKYLVTQMGNDKSIKCEQNLGHDTMYWYKQDSKKFLKIMFSYNNKELIINETVPNRFSPKSPDKAHLNLHINSLELGDSAVYFCASSQDLSEGYGYTFGSGTRLTVV.

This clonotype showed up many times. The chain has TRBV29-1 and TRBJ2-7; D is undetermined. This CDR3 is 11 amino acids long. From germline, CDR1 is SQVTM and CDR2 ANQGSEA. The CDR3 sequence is CSTSPRDEQYF. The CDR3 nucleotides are TGCAGTACCTCTCCCCGGGACGAGCAGTACTTC.

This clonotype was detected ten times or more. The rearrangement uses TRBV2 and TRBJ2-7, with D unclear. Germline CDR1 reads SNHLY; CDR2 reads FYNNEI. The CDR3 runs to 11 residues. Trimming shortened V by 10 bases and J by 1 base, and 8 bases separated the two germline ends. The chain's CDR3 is CAITGSYEQYF. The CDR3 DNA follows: TGTGCCATAACTGGTTCCTACGAGCAGTACTTC. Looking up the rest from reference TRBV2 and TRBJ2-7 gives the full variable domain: EPEVTQTPSHQVTQMGQEVILRCVPISNHLYFYWYRQILGQKVEFLVSFYNNEISEKSEIFDDQFSVERPDGSNFTLKIRSTKLEDSAMYFCAITGSYEQYFGPGTRLTVT.

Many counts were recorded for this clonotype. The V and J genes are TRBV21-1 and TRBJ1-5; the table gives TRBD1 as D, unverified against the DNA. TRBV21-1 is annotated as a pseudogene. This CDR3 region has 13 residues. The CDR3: CASSKDRSQPQHF. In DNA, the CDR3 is TGTGCCAGCAGCAAGGACAGGTCCCAGCCCCAGCATTTT.

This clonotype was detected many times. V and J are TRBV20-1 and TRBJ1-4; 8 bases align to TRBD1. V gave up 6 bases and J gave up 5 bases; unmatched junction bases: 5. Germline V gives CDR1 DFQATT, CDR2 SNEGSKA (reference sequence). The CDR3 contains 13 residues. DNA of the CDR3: TGCAGTGCCCTCGGACAGGGAAATGAAAAACTGTTTTTT. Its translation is CSALGQGNEKLFF.

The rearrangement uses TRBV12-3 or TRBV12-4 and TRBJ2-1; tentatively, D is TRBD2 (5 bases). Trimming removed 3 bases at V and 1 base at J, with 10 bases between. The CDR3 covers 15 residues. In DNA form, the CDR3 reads TGTGCCAGCAGTTTTCGAGGGAATTCCTACAATGAGCAGTTCTTC. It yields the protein CASSFRGNSYNEQFF.

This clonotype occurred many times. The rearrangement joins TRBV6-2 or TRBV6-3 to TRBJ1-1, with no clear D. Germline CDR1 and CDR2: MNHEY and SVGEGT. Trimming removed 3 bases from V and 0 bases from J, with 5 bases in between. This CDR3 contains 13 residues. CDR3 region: CASSYSMNTEAFF. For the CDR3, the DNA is TGTGCCAGCAGTTATTCTATGAACACTGAAGCTTTCTTT.

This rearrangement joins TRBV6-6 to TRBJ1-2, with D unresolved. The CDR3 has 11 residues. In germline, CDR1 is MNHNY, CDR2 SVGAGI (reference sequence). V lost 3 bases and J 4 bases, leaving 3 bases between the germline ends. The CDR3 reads CASSYSYGYTF. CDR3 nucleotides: TGTGCCAGCAGTTATAGCTATGGCTACACCTTC.

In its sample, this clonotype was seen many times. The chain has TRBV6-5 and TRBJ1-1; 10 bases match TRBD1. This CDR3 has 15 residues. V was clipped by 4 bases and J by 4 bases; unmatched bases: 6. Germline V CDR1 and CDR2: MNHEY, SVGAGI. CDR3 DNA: TGTGCCAGCAGTTCCTGGACAGGGGGTTTCACTGAAGCTTTCTTT. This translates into CASSSWTGGFTEAFF.